A few counts support the clone carrying this TCR beta chain. Germline V CDR1 and CDR2: SGDLS, YYNGEE. With V trimmed by 5 bases and J by 1 base, 4 bases remained unmatched. The CDR3 runs 14 residues. These data are taken from a study of blood T cell repertoires in COVID-19. Seattle enrolled patients during active infection and tracked them longitudinally. Measured with immunoSEQ multiplex PCR; TCRdb has only the in-frame clones, and not every one. Found here are about 250,000 clones, almost 90% of them singletons; the top ten hold around 2.3%. This chain connects TRBV9 to TRBJ1-2; 8 bases map to TRBD1. Sequencing was performed on peripheral blood. This sequence originates from a woman aged 55-70 years with COVID-19, enrolled during active disease. In nucleotides, the CDR3 is TGTGCCAGCAGTAAACAGGGGGGTAACTATGGCTACACCTTC. Its translation: CASSKQGGNYGYTF. The variable domain in full, with the rest retrieved from reference TRBV9 and TRBJ1-2, is DSGVTQTPKHLITATGQRVTLRCSPRSGDLSVYWYQQSLDQGLQFLIQYYNGEERAKGNILERFSAQQFPDLHSELNLSSLELGDSALYFCASSKQGGNYGYTFGSGTRLTVV.